This TCR beta chain was profiled in a study of cytomegalovirus exposure and HLA in healthy donors. This clone was detected once. Germline CDR1 MNHEY, CDR2 SMNVEV (reference sequence). V shed 3 bases, J shed 7 bases, and the junction held 9 bases outside the gene matches. CDR3 length equals 15 residues. The PCR employed 60 Vbeta primers together with 13 Jbeta primers. Method: immunoSEQ multiplex PCR; TCRdb's copy keeps in-frame clones and lacks some. The sample shows some 160,000 clones, around 80% of them seen only once. Healthy bone marrow donors made up the donor group. The sample consisted of PBMCs. This rearrangement joins TRBV27 to TRBJ2-3; 8 nucleotides align to TRBD2. The TCR sequence derives from a male donor in good health and CMV-seropositive. The CDR3 loop is CASSFGGAYLYTQYF. As DNA, the CDR3 is TGTGCCAGCAGTTTCGGGGGGGCTTATCTGTATACGCAGTATTTT.